One sample yielded the 2 T cell receptor beta chains listed below, sequenced in a study of blood T cell repertoires in COVID-19. Sequencing was performed with immunoSEQ multiplex PCR; in TCRdb, only in-frame clones are kept and a portion is missing. Of fewer than 110,000 clones in the sample, approximately 92% are singletons; the top ten hold 5% to 6%. Sequenced input: peripheral blood. These receptors were collected from a man in his fifties or sixties with active COVID-19.

The chain joins TRBV28 to TRBJ2-3; 9 positions match TRBD1. V lost 5 bases to trimming and J lost 6 bases; unmatched junction nucleotides: 15. Germline V gene sequence: CDR1 MDHEN, CDR2 SYDVKM. The CDR3 loop spans 17 amino acids. CDR3 nucleotide sequence: TGTGCCAGCAGTCTTGACCCGCAGGACAGGGGTCGGGATACGCAGTATTTT. Residues: CASSLDPQDRGRDTQYF. The whole variable domain, filled in from reference TRBV28 and TRBJ2-3, reads DVKVTQSSRYLVKRTGEKVFLECVQDMDHENMFWYRQDPGLGLRLIYFSYDVKMKEKGDIPEGYSVSREKKERFSLILESASTNQTSMYLCASSLDPQDRGRDTQYFGPGTRLTVL.

The genes are TRBV15 and TRBJ1-1, with D unclear. Germline CDR1 reads LNHNV; CDR2 reads YYDKDF (reference sequence). CDR3 length: 14 residues. V gave up 0 bases and J gave up 1 base, with 6 bases separating them. The CDR3 region has the DNA TGTGCCACCAGCAGAGAGGCCCAGAACACTGAAGCTTTCTTT. It yields the protein CATSREAQNTEAFF.